A selection of T cell receptor beta chains follows, all from one sample in a study of blood T cell repertoires in COVID-19. Method: immunoSEQ multiplex PCR; TCRdb's copy keeps in-frame clones and lacks some. The repertoire holds 140,000 to 150,000 clones, with over 80% as singletons. The material sequenced was PBMCs or T cells enriched from blood (not recorded which). The receptor set was obtained from a woman aged 50 to 60 who had been exposed to COVID-19. CDR3s include the opening cysteine and the closing phenylalanine or tryptophan. A D gene is named only where the DNA matches it firmly. The size entry is marked missing in some rows and otherwise reads once, few, many or a size class.

-	11	-	TRBV19	TRBJ2-2	TGTGCCAGTAGTAACTCCGGGGAGCTGTTTTTT	CASSNSGELFF
TRBD2	15	-	TRBV5-1	TRBJ2-7	TGCGCCAGCAGCTTAAGCGGGGGGGCTCGCTACGAGCAGTACTTC	CASSLSGGARYEQYF
TRBD1	14	-	TRBV27	TRBJ1-5	TGTGCCAGCAGGACCGCGACAGGGAATCAGCCCCAGCATTTT	CASRTATGNQPQHF
TRBD2	13	-	TRBV6-5	TRBJ2-7	TGTGCCAGCAAAAGAGCGGGAGGATTGGAGCAGTACTTC	CASKRAGGLEQYF
-	11	once	TRBV20-1	TRBJ2-5	TGCAGTGCTCTGGCTTCGGGGACCCAGTACTTC	CSALASGTQYF
-	14	-	TRBV18	TRBJ2-3	TGTGCCAGCTCAGGCACAGGGCCCACAGATACGCAGTATTTT	CASSGTGPTDTQYF
TRBD2	16	-	TRBV7-9	TRBJ2-1	TGTGCCAGCAGCTTGATACGTAGCGGGTCCTTGAATGAGCAGTTCTTC	CASSLIRSGSLNEQFF
TRBD1	16	-	TRBV7-9	TRBJ1-3	TGTGCCAGCAGCCAAGGACAGGGGGCGCCAGGAAACACCATATATTTT	CASSQGQGAPGNTIYF
-	14	-	TRBV7-2	TRBJ2-1	TGTGCCAGCAGCTTAGTCACTAACTCGAACGAGCAGTTCTTC	CASSLVTNSNEQFF
TRBD2	14	-	TRBV4-2	TRBJ2-3	TGTGCCAGCAGCCAGCCCGGGGGGGCCGTGGACCAGTATTTT	CASSQPGGAVDQYF
-	13	-	TRBV19	TRBJ2-1	TGTGCCAGTAGTATAGTCAGGGAGGTTGAGCAGTTCTTC	CASSIVREVEQFF
TRBD1	14	-	TRBV7-9	TRBJ2-4	TGTGCCAGCAGCCCACAGGGGGCCAAAAACATTCAGTACTTC	CASSPQGAKNIQYF
TRBD2	16	few	TRBV5-1	TRBJ2-1	TGCGCCAGCAGCCGGGCTGCGGGAGGGCTCTACAATGAGCAGTTCTTC	CASSRAAGGLYNEQFF
TRBD2	18	-	TRBV6-2/TRBV6-3	TRBJ2-1	TGTGCCAGCAGTTTTGGGGTAGCGGGGGTGAGCTCCTACAATGAGCAGTTCTTC	CASSFGVAGVSSYNEQFF
-	16	-	TRBV7-5	TRBJ1-5	TGTGCCAGAAGCTGGGAGGGGAGTAATAGCAATCAGCCCCAGCATTTT	CARSWEGSNSNQPQHF
TRBD1	16	-	TRBV19	TRBJ1-3	TGTGCCAGTAGTAGGGACAGGATACACTCTGGAAACACCATATATTTT	CASSRDRIHSGNTIYF
-	11	-	TRBV29-1	TRBJ1-1	TGCAGCGGGAGGGCGAACACTGAAGCTTTCTTT	CSGRANTEAFF
TRBD2	16	once	TRBV5-1	TRBJ2-2	TGCGCCAGCAGCTTGGTAAGCGGGATGGACACCGGGGAGCTGTTTTTT	CASSLVSGMDTGELFF
-	14	-	TRBV19	TRBJ2-4	TGTGCCAGTCGAACGGCCGGAGGCAAAAACATTCAGTACTTC	CASRTAGGKNIQYF
-	15	-	TRBV27	TRBJ2-5	TGTGCCAGCAGTTTAAGGGGGACACCGCAAGAGACCCAGTACTTC	CASSLRGTPQETQYF
TRBD2	15	-	TRBV30	TRBJ2-3	TGTGCCTGGGGGACTAGCGGGAGATTCACAGATACGCAGTATTTT	CAWGTSGRFTDTQYF
-	16	large	TRBV6-2/TRBV6-3	TRBJ2-5	TGTGCCAGCAGTCGGCCAGGCGGGACGGGGTTAGAGACCCAGTACTTC	CASSRPGGTGLETQYF
TRBD1	13	-	TRBV6-5	TRBJ1-1	TGTGCCAGCAGCGGACAGGTGGGGGCTGAAGCTTTCTTT	CASSGQVGAEAFF
TRBD2	20	-	TRBV19	TRBJ2-1	TGTGCCAGTAGTATCCCCAGCGGGAGGGCCCTCCTCAAACAAAACAATGAGCAGTTCTTC	CASSIPSGRALLKQNNEQFF
TRBD1	20	-	TRBV11-3	TRBJ1-4	TGTGCCAGCAAGGATGACGGTAGGCAGCTTAGCCAGGGGGGTAATGAAAAACTGTTTTTT	CASKDDGRQLSQGGNEKLFF
TRBD1	14	-	TRBV5-5	TRBJ2-7	TGTGCCAGCAGCTTGGGACAGGGCAGGTACGAGCAGTACTTC	CASSLGQGRYEQYF
-	16	-	TRBV10-1	TRBJ2-7	TGCGCCAGCAGCCCTCCCCGCCGGGACACCCACTACGAGCAGTACTTC	CASSPPRRDTHYEQYF
-	13	-	TRBV10-3	TRBJ1-2	TGTGCCATCAGAGTGGGCCCAAACTATGGCTACACCTTC	CAIRVGPNYGYTF
TRBD2	15	-	TRBV3-1/TRBV3-2	TRBJ2-7	TGTGCCAGCAGCCCTTGGACTAGGGGTTCCTACGAGCAGTACTTC	CASSPWTRGSYEQYF
-	13	-	TRBV14	TRBJ1-6	TGTGCCAGCAGCCAAGACCCAGGGGTTACCCTCCACTTT	CASSQDPGVTLHF
-	13	-	TRBV2	TRBJ1-4	TGTGCCAGCAGTGAACAGGGTAATGAAAAACTGTTTTTT	CASSEQGNEKLFF
-	15	few	TRBV6-5	TRBJ1-1	TGTGCCAGCAGTTACGTCGAGGGATGGAGGACTGAAGCTTTCTTT	CASSYVEGWRTEAFF
-	19	-	TRBV2	TRBJ1-2	TGTGCCAGCAGTGAAGCGCGGGGGTTTTGGCAGGCGATTAACTATGGCTACACCTTC	CASSEARGFWQAINYGYTF
-	13	-	TRBV7-2	TRBJ2-1	TGTGCCAGCAGCTCCCCCACAGCCAATGAGCAGTTCTTC	CASSSPTANEQFF
-	13	-	TRBV27	TRBJ1-6	TGTGCCAGCAGTTTATCGGAGGATTCACCCCTCCACTTT	CASSLSEDSPLHF
-	14	-	TRBV19	TRBJ1-5	TGTGCCAGTACAGGGCCCCGGGGCAATCAGCCCCAGCATTTT	CASTGPRGNQPQHF
TRBD1	15	-	TRBV19	TRBJ1-2	TGTGCCAGTAGTTCCGGACAGGGTGGGCACTATGGCTACACCTTC	CASSSGQGGHYGYTF
-	15	-	TRBV4-3	TRBJ1-1	TGCGCCAGCAGCCAAGGGTGGCAAGAACACACTGAAGCTTTCTTT	CASSQGWQEHTEAFF
TRBD2	15	-	TRBV6-2/TRBV6-3	TRBJ2-3	TGTGCCAGCAGTTACGGGCTAGCGGGAAAAGATACGCAGTATTTT	CASSYGLAGKDTQYF
-	12	once	TRBV11-2	TRBJ1-2	TGTGCCAGCAGCGTACAGAGCTATGGCTACACCTTC	CASSVQSYGYTF
-	13	once	TRBV19	TRBJ2-7	TGTGCCAGTAGTATAGCCAGGGACTACGAGCAGTACTTC	CASSIARDYEQYF
TRBD1	14	-	TRBV5-1	TRBJ1-1	TGCGCCAGCAGCCACGGACAGGGGTTGGCTGAAGCTTTCTTT	CASSHGQGLAEAFF
-	15	-	TRBV5-1	TRBJ2-3	TGCGCCAGCAGCTCGACAGGGACTCAGCAGGAGACGCAGTATTTT	CASSSTGTQQETQYF
-	14	-	TRBV6-5	TRBJ2-3	TGTGCCAGCAGTTACGCAGCGGACACAGATACGCAGTATTTT	CASSYAADTDTQYF
-	13	-	TRBV5-1	TRBJ2-7	TGCGCCAGCAGCTTGGCCCGGGGAGACGAGCAGTACTTC	CASSLARGDEQYF
TRBD1	14	-	TRBV11-2	TRBJ1-6	TGTGCCAGCAGGTCAAGGGGGCTTAATTCACCCCTCCACTTT	CASRSRGLNSPLHF
-	18	-	TRBV3-1/TRBV3-2	TRBJ2-5	TGTGCCAGCAGCCAAGAAAGGAGAAAGGGGCGCGCCCAAGAGACCCAGTACTTC	CASSQERRKGRAQETQYF
TRBD2	12	-	TRBV29-1	TRBJ2-3	TGCAGCGTAAGCGGGACGACAGATACGCAGTATTTT	CSVSGTTDTQYF
-	12	-	TRBV2	TRBJ2-7	TGTGCCAGCAGTGAAACAGGCTACGAGCAGTACTTC	CASSETGYEQYF
TRBD2	20	-	TRBV13	TRBJ2-1	TGTGCCAGCAGCTACTACAGAAGGACTAGCGGGAAGTCTATCCTCGATGAGCAGTTCTTC	CASSYYRRTSGKSILDEQFF
TRBD2	15	-	TRBV12-5	TRBJ2-3	TGTGCTAGTGGTTTAATGGTAGCGGGGTCCGATACGCAGTATTTT	CASGLMVAGSDTQYF